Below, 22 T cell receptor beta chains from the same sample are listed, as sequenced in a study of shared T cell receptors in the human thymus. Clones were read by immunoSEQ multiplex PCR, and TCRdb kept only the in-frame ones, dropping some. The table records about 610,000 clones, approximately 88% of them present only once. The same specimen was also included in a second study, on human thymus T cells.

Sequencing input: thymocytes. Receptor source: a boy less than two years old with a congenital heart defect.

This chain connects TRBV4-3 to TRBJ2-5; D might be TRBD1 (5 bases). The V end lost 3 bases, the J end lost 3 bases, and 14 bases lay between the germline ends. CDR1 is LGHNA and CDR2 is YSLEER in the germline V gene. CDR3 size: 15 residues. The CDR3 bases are TGCGCCAGCAGCCAGAGATGGACACGAGAAGAGACCCAGTACTTC. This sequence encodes CASSQRWTREETQYF.

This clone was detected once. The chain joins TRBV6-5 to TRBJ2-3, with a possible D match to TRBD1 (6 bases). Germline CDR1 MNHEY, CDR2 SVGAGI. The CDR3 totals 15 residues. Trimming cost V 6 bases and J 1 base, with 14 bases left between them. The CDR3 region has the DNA TGTGCCAGCAGAACCAGGGGTTTCGGCACAGATACGCAGTATTTT. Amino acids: CASRTRGFGTDTQYF.

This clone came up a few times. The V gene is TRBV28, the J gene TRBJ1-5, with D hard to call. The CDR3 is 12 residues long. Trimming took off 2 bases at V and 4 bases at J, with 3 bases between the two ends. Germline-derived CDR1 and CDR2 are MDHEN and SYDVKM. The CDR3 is CASSLPNQPQHF. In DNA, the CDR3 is TGTGCCAGCAGTTTACCGAATCAGCCCCAGCATTTT.

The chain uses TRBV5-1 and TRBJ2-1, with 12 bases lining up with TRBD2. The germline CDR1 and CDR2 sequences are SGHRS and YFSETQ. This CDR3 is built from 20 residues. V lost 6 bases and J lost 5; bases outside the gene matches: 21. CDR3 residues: CASTSTQRAGLAGLHNEQFF. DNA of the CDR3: TGCGCCAGCACCTCCACCCAACGCGCCGGACTAGCGGGGCTTCACAATGAGCAGTTCTTC.

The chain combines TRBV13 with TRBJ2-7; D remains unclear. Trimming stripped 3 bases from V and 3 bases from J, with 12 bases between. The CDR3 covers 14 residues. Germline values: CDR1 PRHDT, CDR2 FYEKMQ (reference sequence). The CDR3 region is CASSFRSSIYEQYF. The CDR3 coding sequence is TGTGCCAGCAGCTTCCGGTCATCGATCTACGAGCAGTACTTC.

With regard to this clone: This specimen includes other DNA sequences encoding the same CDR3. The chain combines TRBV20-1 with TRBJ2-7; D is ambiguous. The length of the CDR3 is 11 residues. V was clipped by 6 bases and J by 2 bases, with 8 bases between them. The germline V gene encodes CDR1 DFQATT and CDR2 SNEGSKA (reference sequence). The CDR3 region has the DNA TGCAGTGCGGCCACACCCTACGAGCAGTACTTC. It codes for CSAATPYEQYF.

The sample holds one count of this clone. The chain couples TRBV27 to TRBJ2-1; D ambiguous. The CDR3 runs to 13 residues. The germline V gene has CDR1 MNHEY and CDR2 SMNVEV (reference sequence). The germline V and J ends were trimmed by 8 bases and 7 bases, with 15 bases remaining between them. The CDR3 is CASLSAARNEQFF. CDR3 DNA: TGTGCCAGCCTGTCCGCGGCTCGAAATGAGCAGTTCTTC.

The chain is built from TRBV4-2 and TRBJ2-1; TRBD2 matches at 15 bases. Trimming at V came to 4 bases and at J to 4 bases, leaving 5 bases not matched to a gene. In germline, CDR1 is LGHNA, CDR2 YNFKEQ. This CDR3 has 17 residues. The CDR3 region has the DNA TGTGCCAGCAGCCGGGGGACTAGCGGGAGGCCGTACAATGAGCAGTTCTTC. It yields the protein CASSRGTSGRPYNEQFF.

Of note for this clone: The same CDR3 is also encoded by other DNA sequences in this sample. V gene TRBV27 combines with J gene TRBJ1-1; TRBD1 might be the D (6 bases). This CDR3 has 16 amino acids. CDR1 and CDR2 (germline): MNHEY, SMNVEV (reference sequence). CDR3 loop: CASAPSQTGMNTEAFF. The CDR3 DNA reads TGTGCTAGCGCACCTTCACAGACAGGCATGAACACTGAAGCTTTCTTT.

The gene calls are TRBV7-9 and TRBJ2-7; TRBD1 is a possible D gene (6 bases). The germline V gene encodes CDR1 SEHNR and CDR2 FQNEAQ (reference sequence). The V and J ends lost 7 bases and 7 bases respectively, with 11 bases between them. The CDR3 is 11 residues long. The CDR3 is CASTRGEEQYF. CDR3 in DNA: TGTGCCAGCACCAGGGGTGAAGAGCAGTACTTC.

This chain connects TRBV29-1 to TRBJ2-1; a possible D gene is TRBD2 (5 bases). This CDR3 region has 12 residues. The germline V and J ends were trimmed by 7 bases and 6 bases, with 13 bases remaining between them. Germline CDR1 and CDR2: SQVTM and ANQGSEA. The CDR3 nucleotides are TGCAGCGGAAGTAGCGTTCCCAATGAGCAGTTCTTC. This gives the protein CSGSSVPNEQFF.

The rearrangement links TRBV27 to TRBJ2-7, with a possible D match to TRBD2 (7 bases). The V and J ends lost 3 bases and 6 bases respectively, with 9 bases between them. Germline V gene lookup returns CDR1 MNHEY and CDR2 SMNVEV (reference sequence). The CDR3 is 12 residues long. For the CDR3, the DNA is TGTGCCAGCAGTTTTAGGGGGGGCGAGCAGTACTTC. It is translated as CASSFRGGEQYF.

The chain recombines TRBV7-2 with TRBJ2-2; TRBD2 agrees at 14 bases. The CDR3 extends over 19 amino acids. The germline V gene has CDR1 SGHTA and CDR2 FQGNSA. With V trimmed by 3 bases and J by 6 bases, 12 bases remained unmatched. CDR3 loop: CASSFPGTSGRWEAGELFF. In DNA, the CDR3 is TGTGCCAGCAGCTTCCCAGGGACTAGCGGGAGATGGGAAGCCGGGGAGCTGTTTTTT.

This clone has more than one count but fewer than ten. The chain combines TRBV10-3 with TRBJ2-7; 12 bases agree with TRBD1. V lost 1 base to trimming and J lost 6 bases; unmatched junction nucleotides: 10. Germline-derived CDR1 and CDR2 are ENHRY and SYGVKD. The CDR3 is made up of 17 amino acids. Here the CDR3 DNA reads TGTGCCATCAGTGAGTATGGGACAGGGGGCCGAAGGGGCGAGCAGTACTTC. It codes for CAISEYGTGGRRGEQYF.

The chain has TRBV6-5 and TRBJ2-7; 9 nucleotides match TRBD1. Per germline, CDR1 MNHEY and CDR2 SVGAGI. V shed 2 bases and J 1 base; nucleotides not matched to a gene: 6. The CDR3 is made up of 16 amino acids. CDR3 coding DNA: TGTGCCAGCAGTTACCCCACAGGGGGCCGATCCTACGAGCAGTACTTC. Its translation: CASSYPTGGRSYEQYF.

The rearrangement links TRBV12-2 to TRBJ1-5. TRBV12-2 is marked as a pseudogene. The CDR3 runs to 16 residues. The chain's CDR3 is CASRLGRKGGDQPQHF. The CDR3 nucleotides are TGTGCAAGTCGCTTAGGCAGGAAGGGAGGGGATCAGCCCCAGCATTTT.

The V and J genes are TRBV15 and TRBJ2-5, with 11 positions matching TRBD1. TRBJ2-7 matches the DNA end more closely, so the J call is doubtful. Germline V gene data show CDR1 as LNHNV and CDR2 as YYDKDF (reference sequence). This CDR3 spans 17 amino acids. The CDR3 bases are TGTGCCACCAGCAGAACTCTTACGGGACAGGGGGTCTACGAGCAGTACTTC. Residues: CATSRTLTGQGVYEQYF.

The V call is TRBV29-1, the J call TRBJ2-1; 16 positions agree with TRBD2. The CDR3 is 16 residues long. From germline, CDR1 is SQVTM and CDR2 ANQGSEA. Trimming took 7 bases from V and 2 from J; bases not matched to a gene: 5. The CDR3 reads CSAGTSGRAAYNEQFF. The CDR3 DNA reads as TGCAGCGCCGGGACTAGCGGGAGGGCCGCCTACAATGAGCAGTTCTTC.

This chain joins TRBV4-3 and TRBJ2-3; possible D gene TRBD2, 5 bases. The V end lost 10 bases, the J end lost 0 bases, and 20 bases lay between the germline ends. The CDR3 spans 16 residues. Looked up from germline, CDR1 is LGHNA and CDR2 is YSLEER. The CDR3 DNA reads TGCGCCACCCGAAGGGAGTTCGGATCTAGCACAGATACGCAGTATTTT. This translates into CATRREFGSSTDTQYF.

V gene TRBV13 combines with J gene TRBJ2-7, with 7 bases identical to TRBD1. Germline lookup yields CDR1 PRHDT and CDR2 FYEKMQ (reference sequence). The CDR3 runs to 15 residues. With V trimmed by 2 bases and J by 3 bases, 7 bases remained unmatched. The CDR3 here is CASSLRRTGYYEQYF. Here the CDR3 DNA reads TGTGCCAGCAGCTTACGGAGGACAGGCTACTACGAGCAGTACTTC. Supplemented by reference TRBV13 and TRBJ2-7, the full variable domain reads AAGVIQSPRHLIKEKRETATLKCYPIPRHDTVYWYQQGPGQDPQFLISFYEKMQSDKGSIPDRFSAQQFSDYHSELNMSSLELGDSALYFCASSLRRTGYYEQYFGPGTRLTVT.

CDR3 protein: CASSPLLPPPYEQYF. CDR3 bases: TGTGCCAGCAGCCCCCTACTACCTCCACCCTACGAGCAGTACTTC. The gene calls are TRBV11-2 and TRBJ2-7; D is unclear. CDR1 and CDR2 from the germline V gene are SGHAT and FQNNGV. The CDR3 is 15 amino acids. V lost 5 bases and J 2 bases, leaving 16 bases between the germline ends.

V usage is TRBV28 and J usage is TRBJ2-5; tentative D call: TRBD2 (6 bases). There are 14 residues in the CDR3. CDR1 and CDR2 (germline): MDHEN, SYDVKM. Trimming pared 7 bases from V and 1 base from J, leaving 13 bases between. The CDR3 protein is CASTLRRAQETQYF. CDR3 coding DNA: TGTGCCAGCACCCTTCGGAGGGCCCAAGAGACCCAGTACTTC.